Listed below are T cell receptor beta chains from one sample, sequenced in a study of breast tumors, draining lymph nodes, adjacent tissues. One entry per CDR3 protein results from TCRdb running MiXCR on the multiplex PCR reads. The sample includes fewer than 140,000 distinct CDR3 sequences, more than 30% of them seen just once. The source material was axillary lymph node tissue. The origin of the receptors is a female donor with breast cancer. Some clones in this sample may be carry-over from other donors' samples. Each CDR3 is given with its conserved first and last residue.

TRBJ2-6 TRBV7-2 CASSFFGGNVLTF
TRBJ2-6 TRBV9 CASSVAPRPGANVLTF
TRBJ1-1 TRBV20-1 CSAGTAYTEAFF
TRBJ1-4 TRBV9 CASSARPSGLNEKLFF
TRBJ1-1 TRBV7-9 CASSSSGTGVNTEAFF
TRBJ2-7 TRBV28 CASKLPGTSVSYEQYF
TRBJ2-3 TRBV7-3 CASSTGTSGWVRDTQYF
TRBJ2-7 TRBV7-9 CASSLAKWEGGYEQYF
TRBJ1-5 TRBV20-1 CSATRRNQLQHF
TRBJ2-7 TRBV28 CASSLRGPFSYEQYF
TRBJ1-3 TRBV6-5 CASVDKSSGNTIYF
TRBJ2-1 TRBV4-1 CASSQGEASGSYNEQFF